This T cell receptor (beta chain) stems from a study of blood T cell repertoires in COVID-19. Looking at the study overall: Spain, Italy and the United States supplied samples that represented acute and convalescent COVID-19.

Sequenced by immunoSEQ multiplex PCR; TCRdb stores in-frame clones only, minus some. The sample shows about 62,000 clones, 86% of them seen only once. V was pared by 4 bases and J by 8 bases, with 10 bases of the junction left unmatched. The CDR3 runs 15 residues. The V gene's germline CDR1 is SGHDN and CDR2 FVKESK. This TCR derives from a woman over 75 with acute or convalescent COVID-19. The V gene is TRBV14, the J gene TRBJ2-1, with 8 bases lining up with TRBD1. The source material was peripheral blood. The CDR3 nucleotides read TGTGCCAGCAGCCTCGGGACAGGTAGGATAGATGAGCAGTTCTTC. Translating it yields CASSLGTGRIDEQFF.